Listed here is a single T cell receptor (beta chain). The sample is drawn from a study of blood T cell repertoires in COVID-19. Study information: Spain, Italy and the United States supplied samples that represented acute and convalescent COVID-19.

Germline V lookup: CDR1 GTSNPN, CDR2 SVGIG (reference sequence). The CDR3 spans 15 residues. With 3 bases clipped from V and 14 bases from J, the junction kept 16 bases outside the gene matches. The repertoire was sequenced with immunoSEQ multiplex PCR; TCRdb's copy has only in-frame clones and lacks some. Of 300,000 or so clones listed, 90% are singletons. J is TRBJ1-6 and V is TRBV30; TRBD1 matches at 7 bases. Input material: peripheral blood. This clonotype was sampled from a woman between 40 and 50 years old with acute or convalescent COVID-19. In nucleotides, the CDR3 is TGTGCCTGGAGGCGGACAGGAACAAGTAGAAGGGCCCTCCACTTT. Amino acid sequence: CAWRRTGTSRRALHF.